This entry concerns a single T cell receptor beta chain. Which antigen it targets is not known. The input lacks base qualities; no much larger clone sits a single base away. The sample belongs to a study of T and B cells in COVID-19 patients (dated by TCRdb to between 2020 and 2021). For context, the study as a whole: Using TRB and IGH repertoire sequencing of peripheral blood, the study characterized adaptive immunity in COVID-19 patients who had active infection or had recovered. Median age was about 34 years in the recovered cohort versus roughly 70 years in the active-infection cohort. For the repertoire analyses, the comparison was an age-matched reference group of roughly 39 healthy donors who were negative for COVID-19 antibodies. Two patients were included in both the recovered and active cohorts because samples were available from active disease and after recovery. The recovered cohort included approximately 18 patients who contributed about 21 samples, and most of those patients had mild to moderate COVID-19 that was managed on an outpatient basis. In the active-infection cohort, about 90% of the roughly 20 patients had comorbidities linked to unfavorable COVID-19 outcome. Critical illness requiring mechanical ventilation or ECMO was present in most of the 20 patients in the active-infection cohort. The TCR and BCR sequence repository comprised 30 to 40 patients and approximately 64 time points, with over 8 million TCR sequences analysed. As many as 9 follow-up blood samples were taken per patient, and some of the samples covered different disease stages within the same individual. The research as a whole found: Specific T cell subsets (CD4+/Treg/CD8+) and sorted SARS-CoV-2-responsive or tetramer+ T cells had not yet been sequenced, and these experiments were ongoing. Few blood samples were available from mildly ill patients while symptoms were present, and early samples from severe cases were likewise scarce. The cohort was considered too small to assess HLA contributions to COVID-19 susceptibility or severity. TRBV/TRBJ gene usage was reported as strongly skewed in patients with COVID-19. A total of around 2,100 TCR clusters were exclusive to the recovered cohort, and roughly 31 of those clusters were low-pGen clusters. It was stated that prospective validation of the reported TCR clusters was required before the clusters could be put to clinical use. During active COVID-19 the TRB repertoires were highly clonal, but at recovery diversity and richness rose above the levels seen in healthy donors.

The run used an Illumina MiSeq. TRB rearrangements were amplified by multiplex PCR with BIOMED2 TRB-A/B primer pools. Illumina-compatible adapters and 7-nucleotide sample barcodes were attached to the amplicons through two consecutive PCRs. Phusion HS II polymerase was used for all library PCRs. Amplicons were purified from gel with the NucleoSpin Gel and PCR Clean-up kit, quantified on Qubit, and pooled at about 4 nM. The quality of the amplicon pool was checked on an Agilent 2100 Bioanalyzer prior to Illumina next-generation sequencing. As for the original processing: Annotation of TRB rearrangements was done in MiXCR 3.0.8 with the default MiXCR reference library. Non-productive reads and sequences with fewer than 2 reads were excluded, and each unique CDR3 nucleotide sequence counted as one clone. Clonality, diversity, richness and V-J gene usage were computed in R 3.5.1. GLIPH2 was used to cluster TCRs by CDR3 similarity, and OLGA was used to calculate generation probabilities. Only GLIPH2 clusters containing at least four unique TCR clonotypes present in at least three individuals were kept. TCRdb applied fastp at Q25 and MiXCR to the public reads, then kept only in-frame beta chains. Every CDR3 protein is listed once, alongside the most common genes and DNA of its rows. These V and J calls are TCRdb output, not the study's own analysis. The sample table records over 15,000 distinct CDR3 sequences; 28% of these occur just once. 4% to 4.5% of the sample lies in the top ten.

Here V drops 0 bases and J drops 2 bases, and the junction holds 4 bases not matched to any gene. The germline V gene yields MNHNS for CDR1 and SASEGT for CDR2. Its CDR3 holds 16 amino acids, cysteine through phenylalanine. Just CDR3 DNA is preserved here, 48 bases in frame from base 1. Genomic DNA extracted from blood was used in amounts of 250-500 ng for amplification of TRB repertoires. This receptor chain uses TRBV6-1 and TRBJ2-5; 9 bases in the junction line up with TRBD2. This clonotype originated in a human donor who had recovered from COVID-19. The sequencing input was blood. In nucleotides, the sequence is TGTGCCAGCAGTGAAGCGCGGGGGGGGGGGCAAGAGACCCAGTACTTC. The translation is CASSEARGGGQETQYF.